Sequencing of this T cell receptor beta chain was carried out in a study of Graves' ophthalmopathy and Graves' hyperthyroidism listed by TCRdb under 2018. Broadly, across the study: Peripheral blood was collected before any treatment was given, at the time of initial diagnosis. To tell Graves' ophthalmopathy apart from Graves' hyperthyroidism, and to predict which patients would progress to ophthalmopathy, the study relied on TCR beta repertoire signatures. In total, around 140 blood samples were TCR-sequenced: 40 to 45 ophthalmopathy, some 75 hyperthyroidism and around 17 hyperthyroidism-to-ophthalmopathy patients. A discovery set of more than 90 patients (under 45 ophthalmopathy, 55 to 60 stable hyperthyroidism) was enrolled to explore V-J signatures distinguishing ophthalmopathy from hyperthyroidism. An independent validation cohort comprised 18 hyperthyroidism patients and 15 to 17 patients who later progressed from hyperthyroidism to ophthalmopathy. In roughly 6 hyperthyroidism patients, the T-cell repertoires found in thyroid tissue were compared with those found in blood. Once sampling was done, hyperthyroidism patients were given methimazole at a starting dose of 30 mg daily, while ophthalmopathy patients were given high-dose intravenous methylprednisolone. Points the paper makes about the study in general: The 13-signature model separated ophthalmopathy from stable hyperthyroidism with approximately 90% sensitivity and almost 84% specificity in cross-validation, and 80%/75% in the test set. Among expanded thyroid clonotypes with frequency above 0.001, most also showed up in blood, which suggests that blood repertoires may reflect the thyroid immune response. No statistical method was used to predetermine the sample size, and group allocation was not hidden from the investigators. In validation, the model predicted ophthalmopathy progression with about 71% sensitivity and around 72% specificity; approximately 12 predicted patients were CT-confirmed with GO in a median of approximately 6.2 months.

Patients with ophthalmopathy had moderately to severely active disease, with a Clinical Activity Score of 3 or more, a NOSPECS grade of 4 or more, and a disease duration of less than 3 months. Anyone with other autoimmune diseases, uncontrolled infections, pregnancy or lactation was excluded from the study. Diagnosis was based on clinical symptoms, serum thyroxine, TRAb, thyroid ultrasound and orbital computed tomography. Using Ficoll-Paque density gradient centrifugation, PBMCs were isolated from 8.5 to 10 ml of fresh peripheral blood. Total RNA was extracted using Trizol reagent, and RNA quality was checked on an Agilent 2100 Bioanalyzer. The CDR3 starts with the cysteine, ends with the phenylalanine, and has 14 residues. Only the CDR3 part of the read is kept: 42 bases, read in frame from the first base. Via the germline V gene (reference sequence), CDR1 is SGHKS and CDR2 YYEKEE. Trimming costs V 4 bases and J 3 bases, and their ends lie 13 bases apart.

For repertoire sequencing, the TCR beta CDR3 regions were amplified from RNA transcripts. The first round of RT-PCR was done with HTBI primers and the Qiagen OneStep RT-PCR kit, and was followed by a second round of multiplex PCR, then size selection and purification. The libraries underwent paired-end sequencing with 100 bp reads on an Illumina HiSeq2000. As for the original processing: SOAPnuke was used to process the reads, removing any read that contained adapters or uncalled bases, had a mean Phred below 15, or lacked an exact match to the constant primer or identifier. COPE v1.2.5 was used to merge high-quality paired reads. Unique nucleotide sequences were defined as clonotypes and aligned to IMGT TRB V, D and J references using MiTCR v1.1. The analysis was limited to V-J combinations with a frequency above 0.0001, which together covered just over 98% of the repertoires. A TCR clonal expansion and chaos score per V-J combination was defined as the ratio of F50 clonal expansion to chaos observed in the TCRdist matrix. Welch's t-statistics and random forest were used to reduce the features to about twelve V-J combinations, which were then used as input to a naive Bayes classifier. Thyroid-blood repertoire similarity was quantified with the Morisita-Horn index. TCRdb ran its own pipeline on the public reads, namely fastp trimming at Q25 and MiXCR clone calling, and kept in-frame beta chains. A single entry per CDR3 protein holds the most common genes and DNA from its merged rows. For this entry, the V and J calls and clone size follow TCRdb and not the study's own pipeline. The sample contains under 350,000 distinct CDR3 sequences, 15% to 20% of them found a single time. 10% to 15% of the sample is taken by the ten largest.

This clonotype showed up many times. Its specific antigen is unknown. The input lacks base qualities; no much larger clone sits a single base away. The V gene is TRBV5-5 and the J gene is TRBJ1-1, with TRBD1 perhaps the D gene, on 5 matching bases. This TCR was sampled from an adult man with Graves' ophthalmopathy. Sample: peripheral blood. The sequence in DNA is TGTGCCAGCAGCCTGACGGGGCCGCACACTGAAGCTTTCTTT. Its translation is CASSLTGPHTEAFF.